A single sample is the source of the 7 T cell receptor beta chains below, sequenced in a study of blood T cell repertoires in COVID-19. Only in-frame clones appear in the TCRdb table, and some are missing; sequencing was by immunoSEQ multiplex PCR. The table lists 300,000 to 350,000 clones, roughly 90% of them singletons. The sample comprised peripheral blood. These TCRs come from a man aged 18 to 30 with active or convalescent COVID-19.

This chain uses TRBV5-1 with TRBJ2-5; TRBD1 might be the D (5 bases). V was cut by 0 bases and J by 0 bases, with 6 bases left in between. Germline loops: CDR1 SGHRS, CDR2 YFSETQ. The CDR3 has 14 amino acids. The CDR3 region has the DNA TGCGCCAGCAGCTTGGCAGGGAACCAAGAGACCCAGTACTTC. It codes for CASSLAGNQETQYF.

This sequence joins TRBV18 and TRBJ2-5, with 7 nucleotides matching TRBD1. The CDR3 totals 15 residues. Germline CDR1 KGHSH, CDR2 LQKENI. V lost 4 bases to trimming and J lost 3 bases; unmatched junction nucleotides: 8. Here the CDR3 reads CASSRNIGTEETQYF. The CDR3, as DNA: TGTGCCAGCTCACGGAATATCGGGACAGAAGAGACCCAGTACTTC.

The V and J genes are TRBV15 and TRBJ2-3; weak D call: TRBD2 (7 bases). Trimming left V 2 bases short and J 5 bases short, with 17 bases between. The germline CDR1 and CDR2 sequences are LNHNV and YYDKDF (reference sequence). CDR3 length: 16 residues. The CDR3 sequence: CATSRYRGGAEDTQYF. The CDR3 coding sequence is TGTGCCACCAGCAGATATAGAGGGGGGGCCGAAGATACGCAGTATTTT.

The V call is TRBV7-3, the J call TRBJ2-5; D is uncertain. V shed 7 bases and J shed 7 bases, with 7 bases lying between them. Germline assignment: CDR1 SGHTA and CDR2 FQGTGA. The CDR3 has 10 residues. The CDR3 here is CASNSGTQYF. CDR3 DNA sequence: TGTGCCAGCAACTCCGGGACCCAGTACTTC.

The V call is TRBV7-2, the J call TRBJ2-1; 7 nucleotides agree with TRBD2. The CDR3 runs 16 residues. The V and J ends lost 1 base and 1 base, in that order; junction bases with no gene match: 4. Germline values: CDR1 SGHTA, CDR2 FQGNSA. The CDR3 here is CASSLDSGSSYNEQFF. The CDR3 DNA follows: TGTGCCAGCAGCTTAGATAGCGGGTCATCCTACAATGAGCAGTTCTTC.

The chain combines TRBV19 with TRBJ2-2, with D maybe TRBD1 (8 bases). Looked up from germline, CDR1 is LNHDA and CDR2 is SQIVND (reference sequence). Trimming left V 10 bases short and J 1 base short, with 16 bases between. The CDR3 is 15 residues long. The CDR3 loop is CATWEGTGNTGELFF. In DNA form, the CDR3 reads TGTGCCACCTGGGAGGGGACAGGGAACACCGGGGAGCTGTTTTTT.

CDR3 amino acids: CASSLRGAKNIQYF. CDR3 sequence (DNA): TGTGCCAGCAGTTTGCGGGGGGCCAAAAACATTCAGTACTTC. The rearrangement joins TRBV27 to TRBJ2-4; 7 nucleotides line up with TRBD2. V shed 3 bases and J 1 base; nucleotides not matched to a gene: 0. The CDR3 is made up of 14 amino acids. CDR1 MNHEY and CDR2 SMNVEV come from the germline V gene (reference sequence).